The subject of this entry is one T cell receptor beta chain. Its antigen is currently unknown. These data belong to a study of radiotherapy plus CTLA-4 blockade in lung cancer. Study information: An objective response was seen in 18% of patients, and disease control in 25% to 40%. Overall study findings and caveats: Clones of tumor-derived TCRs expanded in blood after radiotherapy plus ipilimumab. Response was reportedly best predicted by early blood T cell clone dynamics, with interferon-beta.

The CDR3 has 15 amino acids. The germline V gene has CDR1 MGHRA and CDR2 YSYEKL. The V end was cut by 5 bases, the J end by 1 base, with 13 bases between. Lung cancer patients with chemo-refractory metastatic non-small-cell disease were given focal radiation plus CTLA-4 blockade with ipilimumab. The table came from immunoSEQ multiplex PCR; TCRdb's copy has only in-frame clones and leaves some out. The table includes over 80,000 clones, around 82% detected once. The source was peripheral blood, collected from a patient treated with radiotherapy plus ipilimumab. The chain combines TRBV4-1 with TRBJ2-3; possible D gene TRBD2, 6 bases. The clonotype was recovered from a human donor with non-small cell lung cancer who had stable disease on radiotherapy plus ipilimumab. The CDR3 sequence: CASSNLGLRTDTQYF. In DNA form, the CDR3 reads TGCGCCAGCAGCAACCTGGGACTTCGCACAGATACGCAGTATTTT.